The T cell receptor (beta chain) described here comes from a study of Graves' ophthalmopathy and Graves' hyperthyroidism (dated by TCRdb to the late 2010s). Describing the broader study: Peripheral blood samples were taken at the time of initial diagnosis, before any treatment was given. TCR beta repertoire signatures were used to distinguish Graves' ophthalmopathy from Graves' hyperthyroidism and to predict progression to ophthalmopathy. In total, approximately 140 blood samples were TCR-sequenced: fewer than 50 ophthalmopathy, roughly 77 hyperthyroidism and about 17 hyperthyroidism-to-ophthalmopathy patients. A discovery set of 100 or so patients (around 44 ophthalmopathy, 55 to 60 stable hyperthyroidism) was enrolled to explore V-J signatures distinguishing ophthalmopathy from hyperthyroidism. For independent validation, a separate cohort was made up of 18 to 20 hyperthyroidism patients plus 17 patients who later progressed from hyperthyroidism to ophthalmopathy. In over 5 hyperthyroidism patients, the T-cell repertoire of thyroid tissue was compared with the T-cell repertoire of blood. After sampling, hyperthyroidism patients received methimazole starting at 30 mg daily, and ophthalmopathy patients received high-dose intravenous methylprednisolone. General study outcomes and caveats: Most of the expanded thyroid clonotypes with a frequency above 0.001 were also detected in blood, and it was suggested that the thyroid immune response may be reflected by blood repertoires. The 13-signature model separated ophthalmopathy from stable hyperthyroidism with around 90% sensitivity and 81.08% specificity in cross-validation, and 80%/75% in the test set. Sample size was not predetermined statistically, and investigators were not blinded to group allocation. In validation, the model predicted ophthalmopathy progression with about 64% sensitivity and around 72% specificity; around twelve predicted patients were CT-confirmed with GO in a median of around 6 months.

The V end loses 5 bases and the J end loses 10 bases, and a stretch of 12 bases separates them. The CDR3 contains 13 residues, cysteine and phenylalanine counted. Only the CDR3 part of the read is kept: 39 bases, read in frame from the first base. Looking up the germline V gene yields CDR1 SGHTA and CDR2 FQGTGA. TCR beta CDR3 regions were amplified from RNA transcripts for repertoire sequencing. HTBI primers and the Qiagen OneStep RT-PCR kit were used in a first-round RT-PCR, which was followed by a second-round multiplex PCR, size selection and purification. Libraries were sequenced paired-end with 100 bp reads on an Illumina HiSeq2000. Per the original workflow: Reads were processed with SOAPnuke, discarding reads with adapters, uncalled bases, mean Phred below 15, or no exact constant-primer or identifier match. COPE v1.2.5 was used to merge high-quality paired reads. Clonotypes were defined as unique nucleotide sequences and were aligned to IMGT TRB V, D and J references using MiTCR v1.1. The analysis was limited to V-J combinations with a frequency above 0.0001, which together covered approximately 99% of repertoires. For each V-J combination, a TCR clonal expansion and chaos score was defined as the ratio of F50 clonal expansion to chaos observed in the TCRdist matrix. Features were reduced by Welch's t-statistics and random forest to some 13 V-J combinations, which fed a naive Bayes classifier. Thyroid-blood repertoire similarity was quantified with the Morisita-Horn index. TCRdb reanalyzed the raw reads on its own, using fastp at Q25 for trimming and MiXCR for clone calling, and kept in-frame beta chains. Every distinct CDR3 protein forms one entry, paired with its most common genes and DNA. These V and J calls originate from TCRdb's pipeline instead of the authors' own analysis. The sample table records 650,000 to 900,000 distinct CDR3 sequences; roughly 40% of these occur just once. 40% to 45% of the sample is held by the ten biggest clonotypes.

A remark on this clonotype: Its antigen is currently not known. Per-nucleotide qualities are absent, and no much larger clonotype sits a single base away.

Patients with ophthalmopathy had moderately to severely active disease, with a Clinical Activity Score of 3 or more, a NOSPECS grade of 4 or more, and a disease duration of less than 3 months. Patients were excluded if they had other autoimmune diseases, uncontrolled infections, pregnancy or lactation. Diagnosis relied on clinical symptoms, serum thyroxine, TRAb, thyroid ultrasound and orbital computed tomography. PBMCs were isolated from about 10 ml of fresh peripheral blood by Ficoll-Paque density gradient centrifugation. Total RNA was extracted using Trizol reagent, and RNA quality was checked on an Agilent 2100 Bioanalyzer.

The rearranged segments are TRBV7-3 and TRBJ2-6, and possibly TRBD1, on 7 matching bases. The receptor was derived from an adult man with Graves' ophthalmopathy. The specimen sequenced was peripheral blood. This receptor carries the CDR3 CASSPAGGNVLTF. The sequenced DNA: TGTGCCAGCAGCCCAGCAGGGGGGAACGTCCTGACTTTC.